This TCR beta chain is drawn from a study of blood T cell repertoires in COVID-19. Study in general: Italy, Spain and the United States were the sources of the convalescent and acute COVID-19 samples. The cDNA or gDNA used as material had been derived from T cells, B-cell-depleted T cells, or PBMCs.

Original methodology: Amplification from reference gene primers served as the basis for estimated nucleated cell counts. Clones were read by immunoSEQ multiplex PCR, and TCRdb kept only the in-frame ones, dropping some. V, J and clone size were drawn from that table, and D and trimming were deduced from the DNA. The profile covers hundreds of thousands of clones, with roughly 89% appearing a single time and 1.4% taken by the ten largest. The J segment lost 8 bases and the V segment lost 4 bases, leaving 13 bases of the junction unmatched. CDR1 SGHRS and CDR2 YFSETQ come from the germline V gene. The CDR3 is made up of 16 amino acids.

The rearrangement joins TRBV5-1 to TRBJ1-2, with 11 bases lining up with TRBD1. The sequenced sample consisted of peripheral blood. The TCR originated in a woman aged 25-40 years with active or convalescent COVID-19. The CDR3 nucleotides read TGCGCCAGCAGCAAGGACAGGGGGCCTTCGAGGGACGGCTACACCTTC. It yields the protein CASSKDRGPSRDGYTF.